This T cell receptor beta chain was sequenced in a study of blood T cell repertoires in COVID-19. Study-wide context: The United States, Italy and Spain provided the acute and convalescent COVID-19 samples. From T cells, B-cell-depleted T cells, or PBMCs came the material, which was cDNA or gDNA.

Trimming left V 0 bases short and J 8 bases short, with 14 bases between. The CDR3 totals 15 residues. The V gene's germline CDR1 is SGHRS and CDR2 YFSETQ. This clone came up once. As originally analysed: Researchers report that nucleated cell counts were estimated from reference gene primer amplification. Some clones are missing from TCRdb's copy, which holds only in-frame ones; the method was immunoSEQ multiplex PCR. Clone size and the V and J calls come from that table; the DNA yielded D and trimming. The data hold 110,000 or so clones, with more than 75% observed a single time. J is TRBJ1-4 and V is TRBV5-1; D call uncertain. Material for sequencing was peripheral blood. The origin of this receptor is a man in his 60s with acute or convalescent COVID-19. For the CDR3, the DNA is TGCGCCAGCAGCTTGGGGGCGCGTCGGGAAGAAAAACTGTTTTTT. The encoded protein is CASSLGARREEKLFF.